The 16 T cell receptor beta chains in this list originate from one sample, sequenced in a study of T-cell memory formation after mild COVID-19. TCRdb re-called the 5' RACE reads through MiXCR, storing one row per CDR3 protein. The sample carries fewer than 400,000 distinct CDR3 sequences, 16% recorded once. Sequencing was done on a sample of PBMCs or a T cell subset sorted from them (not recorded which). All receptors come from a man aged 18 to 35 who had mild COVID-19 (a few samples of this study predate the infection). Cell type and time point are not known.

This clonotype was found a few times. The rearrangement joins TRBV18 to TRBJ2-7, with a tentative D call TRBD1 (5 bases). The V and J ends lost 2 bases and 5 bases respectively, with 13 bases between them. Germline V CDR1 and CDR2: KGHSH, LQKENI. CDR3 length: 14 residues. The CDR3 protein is CASSPFQGHDEQYF. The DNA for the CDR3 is TGTGCCAGCTCACCATTTCAGGGTCACGACGAGCAGTACTTC. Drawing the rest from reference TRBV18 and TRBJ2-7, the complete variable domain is NAGVMQNPRHLVRRRGQEARLRCSPMKGHSHVYWYRQLPEEGLKFMVYLQKENIIDESGMPKERFSAEFPKEGPSILRIQQVVRGDSAAYFCASSPFQGHDEQYFGPGTRLTVT.

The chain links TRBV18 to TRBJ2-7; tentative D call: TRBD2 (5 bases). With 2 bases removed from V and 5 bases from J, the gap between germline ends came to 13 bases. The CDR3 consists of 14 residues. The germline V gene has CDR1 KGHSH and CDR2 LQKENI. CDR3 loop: CASSPEVDSDEQYF. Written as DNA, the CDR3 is TGTGCCAGCTCACCAGAGGTGGATAGCGACGAGCAGTACTTC.

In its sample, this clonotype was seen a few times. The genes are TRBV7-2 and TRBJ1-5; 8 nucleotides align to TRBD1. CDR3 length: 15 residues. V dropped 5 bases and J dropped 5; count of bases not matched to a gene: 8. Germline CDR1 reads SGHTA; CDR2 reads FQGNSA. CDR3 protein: CASSVAGGEDQPQHF. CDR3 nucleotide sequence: TGTGCCAGCAGCGTTGCAGGGGGCGAAGATCAGCCCCAGCATTTT.

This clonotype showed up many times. CDR3 residues: CSAMEPNTEAFF. The DNA for the CDR3 is TGCAGTGCCATGGAACCGAACACTGAAGCTTTCTTT. This chain joins TRBV20-1 and TRBJ1-1; no definite D call. The CDR3 is made up of 12 amino acids. In germline, CDR1 is DFQATT, CDR2 SNEGSKA (reference sequence). V dropped 6 bases and J dropped 1 base, with 9 bases sitting between them.

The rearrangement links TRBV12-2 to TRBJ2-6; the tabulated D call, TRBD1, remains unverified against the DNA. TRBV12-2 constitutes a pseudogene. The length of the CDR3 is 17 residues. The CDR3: CASRPRGIGSGANVLTF. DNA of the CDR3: TGTGCAAGTCGGCCTAGGGGCATCGGGTCTGGGGCCAACGTCCTGACTTTC.

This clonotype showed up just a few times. This CDR3 reads CASSYRGTPTDTQYF. In nucleotides, the CDR3 is TGTGCCAGCAGTTACAGGGGGACCCCCACAGATACGCAGTATTTT. The rearrangement uses TRBV6-4 and TRBJ2-3, with 8 bases aligning to TRBD1. This CDR3 contains 15 residues. Germline V lookup: CDR1 MRHNA, CDR2 SNTAGT. Trimming at V came to 5 bases and at J to 2 bases, leaving 6 bases not matched to a gene.

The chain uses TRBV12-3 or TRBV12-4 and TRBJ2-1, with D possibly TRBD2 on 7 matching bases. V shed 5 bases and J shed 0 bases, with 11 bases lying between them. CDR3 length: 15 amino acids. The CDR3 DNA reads TGTGCCAGCAGTGCCGGGGGGCCCTCCTACAATGAGCAGTTCTTC. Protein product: CASSAGGPSYNEQFF.

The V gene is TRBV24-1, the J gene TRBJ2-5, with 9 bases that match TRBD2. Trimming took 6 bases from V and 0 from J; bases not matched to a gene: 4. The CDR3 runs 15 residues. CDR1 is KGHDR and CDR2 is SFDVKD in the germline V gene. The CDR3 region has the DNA TGTGCCACCAGTCATAGCGGGGGCTACCAAGAGACCCAGTACTTC. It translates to CATSHSGGYQETQYF.

The CDR3 reads CASRWGQNYGYTF. Here the CDR3 DNA reads TGTGCCAGCAGGTGGGGGCAGAACTATGGCTACACCTTC. The J gene is TRBJ1-2, the V gene TRBV2; D might be TRBD1 (6 bases). This CDR3 is 13 amino acids long. The germline V gene has CDR1 SNHLY and CDR2 FYNNEI. Trimming shortened V by 6 bases and J by 2 bases, and 10 bases separated the two germline ends.

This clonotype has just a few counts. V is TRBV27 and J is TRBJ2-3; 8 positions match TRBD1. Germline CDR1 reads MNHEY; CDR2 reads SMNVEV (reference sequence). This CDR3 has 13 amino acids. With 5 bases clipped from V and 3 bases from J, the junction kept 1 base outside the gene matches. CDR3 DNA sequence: TGTGCCAGCAGTGGGACAGGTACAGATACGCAGTATTTT. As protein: CASSGTGTDTQYF.

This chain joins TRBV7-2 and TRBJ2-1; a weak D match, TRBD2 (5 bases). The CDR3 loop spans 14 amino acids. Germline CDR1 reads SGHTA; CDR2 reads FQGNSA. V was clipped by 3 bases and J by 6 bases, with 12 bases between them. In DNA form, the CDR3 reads TGTGCCAGCAGCTTCTACCGGGGTTTCAATGAGCAGTTCTTC. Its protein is CASSFYRGFNEQFF. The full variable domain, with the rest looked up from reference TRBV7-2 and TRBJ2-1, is GAGVSQSPSNKVTEKGKDVELRCDPISGHTALYWYRQSLGQGLEFLIYFQGNSAPDKSGLPSDRFSAERTGGSVSTLTIQRTQQEDSAVYLCASSFYRGFNEQFFGPGTRLTVL.

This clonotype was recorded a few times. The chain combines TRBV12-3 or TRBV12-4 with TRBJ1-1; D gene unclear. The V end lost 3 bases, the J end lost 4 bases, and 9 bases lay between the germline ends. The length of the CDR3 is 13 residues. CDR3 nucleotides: TGTGCCAGCAGTTTCGGGTCGGGCACTGAAGCTTTCTTT. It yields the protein CASSFGSGTEAFF.

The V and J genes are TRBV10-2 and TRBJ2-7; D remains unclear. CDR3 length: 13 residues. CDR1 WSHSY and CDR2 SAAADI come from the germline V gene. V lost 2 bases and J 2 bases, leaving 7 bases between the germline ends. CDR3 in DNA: TGCGCCAGCAGTGAGAGGCTCACCTACGAGCAGTACTTC. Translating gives CASSERLTYEQYF.

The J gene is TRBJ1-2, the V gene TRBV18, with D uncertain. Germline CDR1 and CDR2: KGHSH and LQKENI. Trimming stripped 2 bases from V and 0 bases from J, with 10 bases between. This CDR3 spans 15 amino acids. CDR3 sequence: CASSPETGSNYGYTF. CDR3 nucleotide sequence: TGTGCCAGCTCACCAGAGACGGGATCTAACTATGGCTACACCTTC.

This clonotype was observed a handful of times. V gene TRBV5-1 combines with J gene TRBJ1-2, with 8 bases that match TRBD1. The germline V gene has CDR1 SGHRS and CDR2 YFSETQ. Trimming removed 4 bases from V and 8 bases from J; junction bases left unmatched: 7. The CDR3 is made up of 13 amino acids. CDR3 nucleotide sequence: TGCGCCAGCAGCCTCGCAGGGGGCTTCGGCTACACCTTC. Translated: CASSLAGGFGYTF.

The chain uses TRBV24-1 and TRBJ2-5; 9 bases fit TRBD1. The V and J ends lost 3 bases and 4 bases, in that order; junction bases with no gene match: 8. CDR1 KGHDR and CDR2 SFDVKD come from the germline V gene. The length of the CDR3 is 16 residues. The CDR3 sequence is CATSDPSDRGSETQYF. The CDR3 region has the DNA TGTGCCACCAGTGATCCCTCGGACAGGGGATCAGAGACCCAGTACTTC.